This T cell receptor beta chain was sequenced for a study of technical replicates of blood from several donors. TCRdb's table, derived via immunoSEQ multiplex PCR, lists solely in-frame clones and lacks some. The sample lists 85,000 to 90,000 clones, about 90% seen once, with over 0.2% in the top ten. The V gene end was trimmed by 1 base and the J gene end by 4 bases; junction bases not matched to a gene: 8. In germline, CDR1 is LNHDA, CDR2 SQIVND (reference sequence). CDR3 size: 17 residues. The V gene is TRBV19, the J gene TRBJ1-5, with 9 bases fitting TRBD1. The sequence derives from a human donor in good health. The sequenced sample consisted of T cells isolated from PBMCs. CDR3 protein: CASSIVLKGTGNQPQHF. CDR3 bases: TGTGCCAGTAGTATAGTATTGAAGGGGACAGGGAATCAGCCCCAGCATTTT.